These T cell receptor beta chains were read from a single sample in a study of blood T cells in healthy people across ages. TCRdb reprocessed the 5' RACE reads with MiXCR, giving one entry per CDR3 protein. The profile shows more than 900,000 distinct CDR3 sequences, around 29% of them singletons. This same sample was also taken into another study, of T cells of mothers and their children.

Sequences were obtained from blood. These receptors were taken from a middle-aged woman in good health. Both conserved end residues are part of each CDR3. The D gene is left open where the match is weak. Clone size is stated in some rows and not others, as once, few, many or a class when expanded.

NA,many,TRBJ2-7,TRBV28,CASSRRPRLNYEQYF,TGTGCCAGCAGCCGTCGCCCCCGACTGAACTACGAGCAGTACTTC
NA,many,TRBJ2-7,TRBV24-1,CATARDGSYEQYF,TGTGCCACCGCCCGGGACGGCTCCTACGAGCAGTACTTC
NA,few,TRBJ2-7,TRBV3-1,CASSPTLTDPRREQYF,TGTGCCAGCAGCCCTACCCTGACGGATCCGAGGAGGGAGCAGTACTTC
NA,once,TRBJ2-7,TRBV6-2/TRBV6-3,CASLSQRRYEQYF,TGTGCCAGCCTCAGCCAGCGGCGCTACGAGCAGTACTTC
NA,many,TRBJ1-2,TRBV6-6,CASSASPGTRKGYTF,TGTGCCAGCAGCGCATCCCCAGGGACGCGGAAGGGCTACACCTTC
NA,NA,TRBJ1-6,TRBV7-2,CASSQTGSPLHF,TGTGCCAGCAGCCAGACAGGTTCACCCCTCCACTTT
NA,NA,TRBJ2-7,TRBV21-1,CASSAHGNSGPSYNEQYF,TGTGCCAGCAGCGCCCACGGGAACAGCGGCCCATCCTACAATGAGCAGTACTTC
NA,many,TRBJ2-7,TRBV20-1,CSARDHAGSSYEQYF,TGCAGTGCTAGAGATCACGCGGGGAGCTCCTACGAGCAGTACTTC
NA,many,TRBJ2-7,TRBV14,CASSQGSGNEQYF,TGTGCCAGCAGCCAAGGGTCCGGGAACGAGCAGTACTTC
NA,NA,TRBJ2-1,TRBV5-5,CASSLDQTNYNEQFF,TGTGCCAGCAGCTTGGACCAGACAAATTACAATGAGCAGTTCTTC
TRBD1,NA,TRBJ2-3,TRBV27,CASSLSSWGQGFTDTQYF,TGTGCCAGCAGTTTGTCCAGCTGGGGACAGGGCTTCACAGATACGCAGTATTTT
TRBD1,NA,TRBJ2-7,TRBV11-2,CASSLVRDRSSYEQYF,TGTGCCAGCAGCTTAGTGAGGGACAGGTCCTCCTACGAGCAGTACTTC
NA,NA,TRBJ1-1,TRBV6-1,CASKPATNTEAFF,TGTGCCAGCAAGCCGGCGACGAACACTGAAGCTTTCTTT
NA,NA,TRBJ1-1,TRBV5-5,CASSQFGDQTSEAFF,TGTGCCAGCAGCCAGTTTGGGGATCAAACGTCTGAAGCTTTCTTT
NA,NA,TRBJ2-4,TRBV28,CASSAGQLAKNIQYF,TGTGCCAGCAGTGCTGGACAACTAGCCAAAAACATTCAGTACTTC
NA,few,TRBJ2-3,TRBV28,CASGGPNKQYF,TGTGCCAGCGGGGGGCCGAACAAACAGTATTTT
NA,few,TRBJ1-2,TRBV7-8,CASSLGNVFRNYGYTF,TGTGCCAGCAGCTTAGGGAACGTTTTTAGGAACTATGGCTACACCTTC
TRBD1,few,TRBJ1-4,TRBV12-3/TRBV12-4,CASSLQTGRHEKLFF,TGTGCCAGCAGTTTACAGACAGGGAGACATGAAAAACTGTTTTTT
NA,few,TRBJ2-5,TRBV24-1,CATSDTGDLRETQYF,TGTGCCACCAGTGATACGGGAGACTTGAGGGAGACCCAGTACTTC
NA,NA,TRBJ1-4,TRBV4-1,CASKRGATNEKLFF,TGCGCCAGCAAGAGGGGCGCTACTAATGAAAAACTGTTTTTT
TRBD2,NA,TRBJ2-3,TRBV5-5,CASSKGLAGYGTDTQYF,TGTGCCAGCAGCAAAGGACTAGCGGGGTACGGCACAGATACGCAGTATTTT
NA,many,TRBJ2-7,TRBV12-3/TRBV12-4,CASRRDSYEQYF,TGTGCCAGCAGGCGGGACAGCTACGAGCAGTACTTC
TRBD1,NA,TRBJ2-3,TRBV2,CASKGQGVYTDTQYF,TGTGCCAGCAAGGGACAGGGGGTATACACAGATACGCAGTATTTT
NA,NA,TRBJ2-6,TRBV6-1,CASSELAFSGANVLTF,TGTGCCAGCAGTGAATTAGCGTTCTCTGGGGCCAACGTCCTGACTTTC
NA,NA,TRBJ1-5,TRBV4-1,CASSQGQSNRPQHF,TGCGCCAGCAGCCAAGGACAGAGCAATCGGCCCCAGCATTTT
NA,NA,TRBJ2-1,TRBV7-9,CASSPRGRVVNEQFF,TGTGCCAGCAGCCCCAGGGGTAGAGTGGTCAATGAGCAGTTCTTC
TRBD1,NA,TRBJ2-2,TRBV12-3/TRBV12-4,CASSLGGSVTGELFF,TGTGCCAGCAGTCTAGGGGGCTCGGTGACCGGGGAGCTGTTTTTT
NA,NA,TRBJ2-1,TRBV27,CASSFGGMNNEQFF,TGTGCCAGCAGTTTTGGGGGGATGAACAATGAGCAGTTCTTC
NA,NA,TRBJ2-7,TRBV5-5,CASSLWAGGDEQYF,TGTGCCAGCAGCTTGTGGGCAGGAGGGGACGAGCAGTACTTC
TRBD1,NA,TRBJ2-1,TRBV29-1,CSVVRDRDNEQFF,TGCAGCGTTGTAAGGGACAGGGACAATGAGCAGTTCTTC
NA,few,TRBJ2-7,TRBV21-1,CASSFRGDARSYEQYF,TGTGCCAGCAGTTTTCGCGGGGACGCCCGCTCCTACGAGCAGTACTTC
NA,NA,TRBJ2-2,TRBV24-1,CATSAPVTGELFF,TGTGCCACCAGTGCCCCGGTAACCGGGGAGCTGTTTTTT
TRBD1,many,TRBJ1-1,TRBV20-1,CSAGESDRPNTEAFF,TGCAGTGCCGGAGAGTCGGACAGGCCAAACACTGAAGCTTTCTTT
NA,NA,TRBJ2-5,TRBV28,CASSGEWPGRQETQYF,TGTGCCAGCAGTGGGGAATGGCCAGGGCGACAAGAGACCCAGTACTTC
TRBD1,few,TRBJ1-2,TRBV5-1,CASSLGASGTGGRSYGYTF,TGCGCCAGCAGCTTGGGGGCCTCCGGGACAGGGGGACGTTCCTATGGCTACACCTTC
NA,few,TRBJ1-1,TRBV6-5,CASSYRSRTEAFF,TGTGCCAGCAGTTATCGTAGCAGGACTGAAGCTTTCTTT
TRBD1,many,TRBJ1-2,TRBV29-1,CSVDPTGLQGYTF,TGCAGCGTTGACCCGACAGGGCTGCAGGGCTACACCTTC
TRBD1,few,TRBJ1-4,TRBV2,CASSADRANEKLFF,TGTGCCAGCAGTGCGGACAGGGCTAATGAAAAACTGTTTTTT
NA,many,TRBJ1-1,TRBV27,CASSLPGGTEAFF,TGTGCCAGCAGTTTACCGGGAGGCACTGAAGCTTTCTTT
NA,few,TRBJ1-2,TRBV6-6,CVSSYTRDIPRGGYTF,TGTGTCAGCAGTTACACCCGGGACATCCCGAGAGGAGGCTACACCTTC
TRBD1,NA,TRBJ1-1,TRBV7-9,CASSHQDRGGTEAFF,TGTGCCAGCAGCCATCAGGACAGGGGGGGTACTGAAGCTTTCTTT
NA,NA,TRBJ1-2,TRBV6-5,CASSLNRLDGYTF,TGTGCCAGCAGCCTAAACAGGTTGGATGGCTACACCTTC
TRBD1,NA,TRBJ1-2,TRBV4-1,CASSQGLLRDRGLKGYTF,TGCGCCAGCAGCCAAGGTCTCCTCCGGGACAGGGGGTTAAAGGGCTACACCTTC
NA,NA,TRBJ1-1,TRBV18,CASSPFAGENTEAFF,TGTGCCAGCTCACCATTTGCGGGAGAGAACACTGAAGCTTTCTTT
NA,NA,TRBJ1-1,TRBV27,CASSPGPKGAFF,TGTGCCAGCAGTCCGGGACCAAAAGGTGCTTTCTTT
NA,NA,TRBJ1-4,TRBV20-1,CSARVGGGDKEKLFF,TGCAGTGCTAGAGTAGGCGGGGGAGATAAAGAAAAACTGTTTTTT
NA,many,TRBJ2-2,TRBV9,CASSVGAATNTGELFF,TGTGCCAGCAGCGTAGGGGCTGCTACCAACACCGGGGAGCTGTTTTTT
TRBD2,NA,TRBJ2-3,TRBV29-1,CSVGTRATDTQYF,TGCAGCGTTGGGACTAGAGCCACAGATACGCAGTATTTT
NA,few,TRBJ1-1,TRBV20-1,CSASPGLNTEAFF,TGCAGTGCTAGTCCAGGGTTGAACACTGAAGCTTTCTTT
NA,few,TRBJ2-7,TRBV18,CASSPPSRRGYEQYF,TGTGCCAGCTCACCACCATCGAGGAGGGGTTACGAGCAGTACTTC
TRBD1,few,TRBJ2-7,TRBV28,CASSNKWTGSYEQYF,TGTGCCAGCAGTAACAAATGGACAGGCTCCTACGAGCAGTACTTC
TRBD1,few,TRBJ2-5,TRBV15,CATSRGTGRHVETQYF,TGTGCCACCAGCAGAGGGACAGGGCGGCATGTGGAGACCCAGTACTTC
TRBD1,few,TRBJ2-1,TRBV6-2/TRBV6-3,CASTNSGTGSYEQFF,TGTGCCAGCACCAACTCCGGGACAGGGTCCTACGAGCAGTTCTTC
NA,NA,TRBJ2-3,TRBV6-4,CASSDPDTDTQYF,TGTGCCAGTAGTGACCCGGACACAGATACGCAGTATTTT
NA,NA,TRBJ2-3,TRBV5-1,CASSSIEDRSADTQYF,TGCGCCAGCAGCTCCATTGAGGATCGGTCCGCAGATACGCAGTATTTT
NA,NA,TRBJ2-5,TRBV20-1,CSARSTGQETQYF,TGCAGTGCTAGGTCGACGGGACAAGAGACCCAGTACTTC
TRBD2,few,TRBJ2-3,TRBV18,CASSLRTSGENPDTQYF,TGTGCCAGCTCACTTCGTACTAGCGGGGAGAACCCAGATACGCAGTATTTT